This T cell receptor beta chain appears in the sequencing data of a study of beta chain features in type 1 diabetes. Findings and limits, study-wide: Lower insertion and higher deletion counts appeared at VDJ junctions in type 1 diabetes patients. A PCR bias possibly favoring shorter templates would apply equally to patients and controls. Naive, central memory and regulatory TCRB repertoires appeared more similar among patients than healthy donors. Researchers report that Type 1 diabetes patients had moderately but significantly shorter TCRB CDR3s across all four CD4+ subsets.

The isolated RNA, all of it, was reverse transcribed, so expressed TCRB transcripts were what got sequenced. Clones were read by immunoSEQ multiplex PCR, and TCRdb kept only the in-frame ones, dropping some. The data show about 150,000 clones, with 10% seen just once and under 0.55% held by the top ten. Heparinised blood was drawn once per donor, averaging about 100 mL. Losses at the gene ends were 6 bases for V and 6 bases for J; bases not matched to a gene: 4. The CDR3 sequence is 15 residues long. Germline values: CDR1 MNHNY, CDR2 SVGAGI (reference sequence). This clone was detected only a few times. Antigen specificity is unknown.

The sequencing input was central memory CD4+ T cells from blood. V gene TRBV6-6 combines with J gene TRBJ2-1, with TRBD2 identical over 14 bases. The origin of this receptor is a man aged 25 to 40 with type 1 diabetes. The CDR3 nucleotides read TGTGCCAGCAGGCTAGGGACTAGCGGGAGCAATGAGCAGTTCTTC. Translation: CASRLGTSGSNEQFF.